Listed below are T cell receptor beta chains from one sample, sequenced in a study of blood T cell repertoires in COVID-19. The method was immunoSEQ multiplex PCR; TCRdb's version includes in-frame clones alone and lacks a portion of them. The data hold approximately 250,000 clones, with about 90% observed a single time. The sequenced material came from PBMCs or T cells enriched from blood (not recorded which). The receptor set was obtained from a woman between 40 and 55 years old who had been exposed to COVID-19. Both conserved end residues are part of each CDR3. D genes are given only for firm matches. Where a row states a size, it is once, few, many or the class of an expanded clone; other rows omit it.

clone size: .; V gene: TRBV30; J gene: TRBJ1-3; D gene: .; CDR3 DNA: TGTGCCTGGAAAGTTGCAGGGATCGGAAACACCATATATTTT; CDR3 protein: CAWKVAGIGNTIYF
clone size: .; V gene: TRBV18; J gene: TRBJ1-6; D gene: .; CDR3 DNA: TGTGCCAGCTCACCTGGACAGAATAATTCACCCCTCCACTTT; CDR3 protein: CASSPGQNNSPLHF
clone size: .; V gene: TRBV9; J gene: TRBJ2-1; D gene: .; CDR3 DNA: TGTGCCAGCAGCGTAGCTGGGGGCGGGAATGAGCAGTTCTTC; CDR3 protein: CASSVAGGGNEQFF
clone size: .; V gene: TRBV19; J gene: TRBJ1-2; D gene: .; CDR3 DNA: TGTGCCAGTACCAGGGACAATTATGGCTACACCTTC; CDR3 protein: CASTRDNYGYTF
clone size: once; V gene: TRBV27; J gene: TRBJ2-3; D gene: .; CDR3 DNA: TGTGCCAGCAGTTTAAATGGGGGGTCAGGGTCAGATACGCAGTATTTT; CDR3 protein: CASSLNGGSGSDTQYF
clone size: .; V gene: TRBV27; J gene: TRBJ1-2; D gene: .; CDR3 DNA: TGTGCCAGCAGTTTATCGTCGACGCTGACTGGTGGCTACACCTTC; CDR3 protein: CASSLSSTLTGGYTF
clone size: .; V gene: TRBV6-5; J gene: TRBJ1-1; D gene: TRBD1; CDR3 DNA: TGTGCCAGCAGTTACGGGACAGGGAGGAACACTGAAGCTTTCTTT; CDR3 protein: CASSYGTGRNTEAFF
clone size: once; V gene: TRBV6-5; J gene: TRBJ1-2; D gene: TRBD1; CDR3 DNA: TGTGCCAGCAGTTACCGTTCGGGACAGGGGGCTGGTGGCTACACCTTC; CDR3 protein: CASSYRSGQGAGGYTF
clone size: .; V gene: TRBV7-2; J gene: TRBJ2-1; D gene: TRBD2; CDR3 DNA: TGTGCCAGCAGCCCTCCTCGGACTAGCGGGGGTTACAATGAGCAGTTCTTC; CDR3 protein: CASSPPRTSGGYNEQFF
clone size: .; V gene: TRBV29-1; J gene: TRBJ2-3; D gene: .; CDR3 DNA: TGCAGCGTTGAGCGGAGGGCAGATACGCAGTATTTT; CDR3 protein: CSVERRADTQYF
clone size: .; V gene: TRBV19; J gene: TRBJ2-7; D gene: TRBD1; CDR3 DNA: TGTGCCAGTAGTATAGGGACAGGGCCCTACGAGCAGTACTTC; CDR3 protein: CASSIGTGPYEQYF
clone size: .; V gene: TRBV19; J gene: TRBJ1-2; D gene: .; CDR3 DNA: TGTGCCAGTAGGGAGCGAGCTGGAGGCTACACCTTC; CDR3 protein: CASRERAGGYTF
clone size: .; V gene: TRBV7-3; J gene: TRBJ1-1; D gene: TRBD1; CDR3 DNA: TGTGCCAGCAGGTTAAGGCATACAGGGGCCACTGAAGCTTTCTTT; CDR3 protein: CASRLRHTGATEAFF
clone size: .; V gene: TRBV4-1; J gene: TRBJ1-1; D gene: .; CDR3 DNA: TGCGCCAGCAGCCCTACCACGAACACTGAAGCTTTCTTT; CDR3 protein: CASSPTTNTEAFF
clone size: .; V gene: TRBV11-2; J gene: TRBJ2-7; D gene: .; CDR3 DNA: TGTGCCAGCAGCTTAGGGGGACTCTACGAGCAGTACTTC; CDR3 protein: CASSLGGLYEQYF
clone size: .; V gene: TRBV7-9; J gene: TRBJ2-5; D gene: .; CDR3 DNA: TGTGCCAGCCGAAAGGAGCCCAGCCAAGAGACCCAGTACTTC; CDR3 protein: CASRKEPSQETQYF
clone size: .; V gene: TRBV5-1; J gene: TRBJ2-1; D gene: TRBD2; CDR3 DNA: TGCGCCAGCAGCTTGGGGACTAGCGGATTCGGAAATGAGCAGTTCTTC; CDR3 protein: CASSLGTSGFGNEQFF
clone size: .; V gene: TRBV4-3; J gene: TRBJ2-3; D gene: .; CDR3 DNA: TGCGCCAGCAGCCAAGTTGACTCTAGCACAGATACGCAGTATTTT; CDR3 protein: CASSQVDSSTDTQYF
clone size: .; V gene: TRBV28; J gene: TRBJ2-7; D gene: TRBD1; CDR3 DNA: TGTGCCAGCAGTCCTACCGGGACAGTCTTCTACGAGCAGTACTTC; CDR3 protein: CASSPTGTVFYEQYF
clone size: .; V gene: TRBV29-1; J gene: TRBJ1-2; D gene: .; CDR3 DNA: TGCAGCGTCCAGGGTAGGGACTATGGCTACACCTTC; CDR3 protein: CSVQGRDYGYTF
clone size: .; V gene: TRBV7-9; J gene: TRBJ2-5; D gene: TRBD1; CDR3 DNA: TGTGCCAGCAGCTTAGAGACCGGGACAGGGATAGGGACCCAGTACTTC; CDR3 protein: CASSLETGTGIGTQYF
clone size: .; V gene: TRBV5-5; J gene: TRBJ1-1; D gene: TRBD1; CDR3 DNA: TGTGCCAGCAGCGCAACAGGGGTGGAGACTGAAGCTTTCTTT; CDR3 protein: CASSATGVETEAFF
clone size: once; V gene: TRBV29-1; J gene: TRBJ2-7; D gene: .; CDR3 DNA: TGCAGCGTTACCTACAGGGCCGAGCAGTACTTC; CDR3 protein: CSVTYRAEQYF
clone size: .; V gene: TRBV18; J gene: TRBJ1-4; D gene: .; CDR3 DNA: TGTGCCAGCTCACGGGCGAGTGAAAAACTGTTTTTT; CDR3 protein: CASSRASEKLFF
clone size: .; V gene: TRBV5-4; J gene: TRBJ2-1; D gene: TRBD2; CDR3 DNA: TGTGCCAGCAGGTCTCCCCTGGGGGGGAGCTCCTACAATGAGCAGTTCTTC; CDR3 protein: CASRSPLGGSSYNEQFF
clone size: .; V gene: TRBV5-6; J gene: TRBJ1-2; D gene: TRBD1; CDR3 DNA: TGTGCCAGCAGTACAGGGGCCCGCTATGGCTACACCTTC; CDR3 protein: CASSTGARYGYTF
clone size: .; V gene: TRBV6-2/TRBV6-3; J gene: TRBJ1-1; D gene: .; CDR3 DNA: TGTGCCAGCAGTGACCGACGGGAGGGAGCTGAAGCTTTCTTT; CDR3 protein: CASSDRREGAEAFF
clone size: .; V gene: TRBV19; J gene: TRBJ2-7; D gene: TRBD1; CDR3 DNA: TGTGCCAGTAGTATAGACAGGGGGTACGAGCAGTACTTC; CDR3 protein: CASSIDRGYEQYF
clone size: .; V gene: TRBV7-6; J gene: TRBJ1-4; D gene: TRBD1; CDR3 DNA: TGTGCCAGCAGCCCAACTGGGACAGCTAATAATGAAAAACTGTTTTTT; CDR3 protein: CASSPTGTANNEKLFF
clone size: once; V gene: TRBV6-5; J gene: TRBJ2-3; D gene: TRBD2; CDR3 DNA: TGTGCCAGCTCTAGCGGTCTTGGCACAGATACGCAGTATTTT; CDR3 protein: CASSSGLGTDTQYF
clone size: .; V gene: TRBV30; J gene: TRBJ1-5; D gene: .; CDR3 DNA: TGTGCCTGGAGTGTTGGGCTGAACAATCAGCCCCAGCATTTT; CDR3 protein: CAWSVGLNNQPQHF
clone size: .; V gene: TRBV19; J gene: TRBJ2-3; D gene: TRBD2; CDR3 DNA: TGTGCCAGCCCCCCGGGCGCGGGGGAGCCAGATACGCAGTATTTT; CDR3 protein: CASPPGAGEPDTQYF
clone size: once; V gene: TRBV30; J gene: TRBJ1-5; D gene: .; CDR3 DNA: TGTGCCTGGAGTGTACTGGGGGGGAATAGCAATCAGCCCCAGCATTTT; CDR3 protein: CAWSVLGGNSNQPQHF
clone size: .; V gene: TRBV2; J gene: TRBJ2-3; D gene: TRBD2; CDR3 DNA: TGTGCCAGCAAGGCTAGCGGGGGGGCGGAGACGCAGTATTTT; CDR3 protein: CASKASGGAETQYF
clone size: once; V gene: TRBV5-1; J gene: TRBJ1-2; D gene: .; CDR3 DNA: TGTGCCAGCAGCTTTGGAGTCAGCTATGGCTACACCTTC; CDR3 protein: CASSFGVSYGYTF
clone size: .; V gene: TRBV9; J gene: TRBJ2-1; D gene: TRBD2; CDR3 DNA: TGTGCCAGCAGCGTAGTTGGGACTAGCACCTACAATGAGCAGTTCTTC; CDR3 protein: CASSVVGTSTYNEQFF
clone size: .; V gene: TRBV9; J gene: TRBJ2-2; D gene: TRBD2; CDR3 DNA: TGTGCCAGCAGCCCCGGACTAGCGGGAGGCACCGGGGAGCTGTTTTTT; CDR3 protein: CASSPGLAGGTGELFF
clone size: .; V gene: TRBV5-5; J gene: TRBJ1-3; D gene: .; CDR3 DNA: TGTGCCAGCAGCTTAACCATCCCACACGGAAACACCATATATTTT; CDR3 protein: CASSLTIPHGNTIYF
clone size: .; V gene: TRBV28; J gene: TRBJ2-3; D gene: TRBD1; CDR3 DNA: TGTGCCAGCAGTACTCCCGGGACAGGGGGCACAGATACGCAGTATTTT; CDR3 protein: CASSTPGTGGTDTQYF
clone size: .; V gene: TRBV27; J gene: TRBJ2-1; D gene: .; CDR3 DNA: TGTGCCAGCAGTTTATTTTTTCGCGAAAGTCTCCTCAGGGGAAACAATGAGCAGTTCTTC; CDR3 protein: CASSLFFRESLLRGNNEQFF
clone size: .; V gene: TRBV5-4; J gene: TRBJ2-1; D gene: .; CDR3 DNA: TGTGCCAGCAGTTTTGGGGGTGGGCTCCGGGGGTACAATGAGCAGTTCTTC; CDR3 protein: CASSFGGGLRGYNEQFF
clone size: .; V gene: TRBV5-1; J gene: TRBJ2-3; D gene: TRBD2; CDR3 DNA: TGTGCCAGCAGCCCCAGAGCGGGGCGGGTCACAGATACGCAGTATTTT; CDR3 protein: CASSPRAGRVTDTQYF
clone size: .; V gene: TRBV6-2/TRBV6-3; J gene: TRBJ1-1; D gene: .; CDR3 DNA: TGTGCCAGCAGCCCGGATCGGGGGAACACTGAAGCTTTCTTT; CDR3 protein: CASSPDRGNTEAFF
clone size: .; V gene: TRBV6-5; J gene: TRBJ2-1; D gene: TRBD2; CDR3 DNA: TGTGCCAGCAAAAGAGGGACTAGCGGGTGGGTTGAGCAGTTCTTC; CDR3 protein: CASKRGTSGWVEQFF